This T cell receptor beta chain was recorded in a study of memory CD4+ T cells and cytomegalovirus serostatus. Study-wide background: Of the healthy Belgian adults, roughly ten were CMV seropositive and about 24 seronegative.

The CDR3 is 15 amino acids. Germline V lookup: CDR1 SGDLS, CDR2 YYNGEE. Trimming took off 4 bases at V and 4 bases at J, with 16 bases between the two ends. Study conclusions and caveats: Suggested: most of the CMV-linked TCR signature lies in CD4+ memory cells. Median bootstrapped AUC for CMV status was just under 0.97 originally, about 0.9 US-trained.

The sort gate was single viable CD3+CD4+CD8-CD45RO+ cells for memory CD4+ T cells. CD4+ T cells were isolated by positive magnetic selection. Profiled with immunoSEQ multiplex PCR; TCRdb holds only in-frame clones, not every one. The sample has 40,000 to 55,000 clones; over 60% are singletons. This clone was observed a single time. Its matching antigen is unknown. Material for sequencing was memory CD4+ T cells from blood. The genes are TRBV9 and TRBJ2-3; D is uncertain. This sequence was found in an adult in good health and CMV-seronegative. The CDR3 coding sequence is TGTGCCAGCAGCCCCCTCATAGGGCCCCCAGATACGCAGTATTTT. This sequence encodes CASSPLIGPPDTQYF.